The 16 T cell receptor beta chains in this list originate from one sample, sequenced in a study of spatial heterogeneity in lung cancer. One entry per CDR3 protein results from TCRdb running MiXCR on the 5' RACE reads. This table has 65,000 to 85,000 distinct CDR3 sequences, about a fifth appearing once. Specified time point: sample taken at primary tumor resection. Tumor, nontumor lung or frozen PBMC supplied whole RNA that was sequenced unsorted. The sample in question was PBMCs, obtained at surgery. The origin of the receptors is a male donor with early-stage non-small cell lung cancer.

This clonotype has a count of ten or more. The chain uses TRBV29-1 and TRBJ2-7; TRBD2 is a possible D gene (6 bases). The germline V gene encodes CDR1 SQVTM and CDR2 ANQGSEA. The CDR3 covers 12 residues. V lost 8 bases, J lost 1 base, and 12 bases lay in between. The CDR3, as DNA: TGCAGCAAAAGGAGGGATTCCTACGAGCAGTACTTC. The encoded protein is CSKRRDSYEQYF.

CDR3 sequence reads: CSVEWDTWSYNEQFF. The CDR3 DNA reads TGCAGCGTTGAGTGGGACACTTGGTCCTACAATGAGCAGTTCTTC. This rearrangement joins TRBV29-1 to TRBJ2-1, with a tentative D call TRBD1 (6 bases). CDR1 is SQVTM and CDR2 is ANQGSEA in the germline V gene. CDR3 length: 15 residues. V was pared by 3 bases and J by 1 base, with 13 bases between.

This clonotype was observed at least ten times. Without the conserved terminal phenylalanine or tryptophan, this CDR3 likely stems from a read error. It is unclear where the CDR3 begins or ends on the DNA, so no DNA is shown, and the CDR3 is as TCRdb lists it. The genes are TRBV10-3 and TRBJ2-5; whether TRBD2, the table's D call, matches the DNA was not checked. Germline V gene sequence: CDR1 ENHRY, CDR2 SYGVKD. Including both end residues, the CDR3 is 13 amino acids long. CDR3 region: CAISERPGLAGVL.

The chain links TRBV5-6 to TRBJ2-2; 8 bases are shared with TRBD1. V shed 2 bases, J shed 0 bases, and the junction held 3 bases outside the gene matches. This CDR3 is 16 amino acids long. CDR1 SGHDT and CDR2 YYEEEE come from the germline V gene. The CDR3 is CASSLEGQANTGELFF. The DNA of the CDR3 is TGTGCCAGCAGCTTAGAGGGACAGGCGAACACCGGGGAGCTGTTTTTT.

This clonotype was found a few times. The chain couples TRBV20-1 to TRBJ2-2, with 11 positions matching TRBD2. The CDR3 contains 15 residues. With 6 bases clipped from V and 4 bases from J, the junction kept 7 bases outside the gene matches. Per germline, CDR1 DFQATT and CDR2 SNEGSKA (reference sequence). CDR3 nucleotides: TGCAGTGCCCGTAGCGGGGGGGCTGGCACCGGGGAGCTGTTTTTT. Translation gives CSARSGGAGTGELFF.

The CDR3 bases are TGTGCCAGCAGACGTCTACCCGGGGGACGGCCTAGCACAGATACGCAGTATTTT. Its protein product is CASRRLPGGRPSTDTQYF. The rearrangement uses TRBV6-5 and TRBJ2-3; TRBD2 is a possible D gene (6 bases). Trimming cost V 6 bases and J 0 bases, with 22 bases left between them. From germline, CDR1 is MNHEY and CDR2 SVGAGI. CDR3 length equals 18 residues.

The rearrangement uses TRBV19 and TRBJ2-5; TRBD1 matches 9 bases. The CDR3 is 16 residues long. Germline CDR1 is LNHDA and CDR2 is SQIVND (reference sequence). V dropped 3 bases and J dropped 4; count of bases not matched to a gene: 9. CDR3 coding DNA: TGTGCCAGTAGTATGGGACAGGGTCGTATCAGAGAGACCCAGTACTTC. It specifies CASSMGQGRIRETQYF.

This clonotype was seen only a few times. The V gene is TRBV3-1, the J gene TRBJ1-2, with TRBD1 matching over 8 bases. CDR1 is LGHDT and CDR2 is YNNKEL in the germline V gene (reference sequence). The CDR3 loop spans 14 amino acids. V trimming: 3 bases; J trimming: 6 bases; junction bases outside the gene matches: 6. The CDR3 spells CASSHLDRENGYTF. In nucleotides, the CDR3 is TGTGCCAGCAGCCATTTGGACAGGGAAAATGGCTACACCTTC.

The chain carries TRBV4-2 and TRBJ1-2; 7 bases fit TRBD1. CDR1 is LGHNA and CDR2 is YNFKEQ in the germline V gene. V lost 3 bases, J lost 9 bases, and 10 bases stayed unmatched. CDR3 size: 14 residues. The CDR3 coding sequence is TGTGCCAGCAGCCAGATCGGGGACAGACAAAGCTACACCTTC. Amino acids: CASSQIGDRQSYTF.

This clonotype was seen a handful of times. This chain uses TRBV7-6 with TRBJ2-5; TRBD1 matches 8 bases. CDR3 length: 14 amino acids. Germline V CDR1 and CDR2: SGHVS, FNYEAQ. After removal of 0 bases from V and 7 bases from J, the junction contained 4 bases not matched to a gene. The CDR3 is CASSLAGQGPTQYF. Here the CDR3 DNA reads TGTGCCAGCAGCTTAGCCGGACAGGGCCCGACCCAGTACTTC.

With regard to this clonotype: It may be a read error: a sequence one base away is much more abundant. This sequence joins TRBV24-1 and TRBJ2-3; the D gene could be TRBD1 or TRBD2 (5 bases each). Germline V lookup: CDR1 KGHDR, CDR2 SFDVKD. The CDR3 extends over 11 amino acids. CDR3 DNA: TGTGTCACCGGGGCGGGAGATACGCAGTATTTT. Encoded protein: CVTGAGDTQYF.

V is TRBV29-1 and J is TRBJ2-7; 13 bases map to TRBD2. In germline, CDR1 is SQVTM, CDR2 ANQGSEA. V dropped 4 bases and J dropped 7; count of bases not matched to a gene: 7. The CDR3 extends over 14 amino acids. CDR3 sequence (DNA): TGCAGCGTTGCACCGACTAGCGGGGGGTGGGAGCAGTACTTC. This encodes CSVAPTSGGWEQYF.

This chain links TRBV5-5 with TRBJ1-2, with 9 nucleotides matching TRBD1. The ends lost 0 bases at V and 6 bases at J; junction bases unmatched: 6. The CDR3 has 15 residues. CDR1 and CDR2 (germline): SGHKS, YYEKEE (reference sequence). The CDR3 spells CASSLVTGGVNGYTF. The DNA for the CDR3 is TGTGCCAGCAGCTTGGTAACAGGGGGCGTTAATGGCTACACCTTC. The complete variable domain, with remaining parts taken from reference TRBV5-5 and TRBJ1-2, reads DAGVTQSPTHLIKTRGQQVTLRCSPISGHKSVSWYQQVLGQGPQFIFQYYEKEERGRGNFPDRFSARQFPNYSSELNVNALLLGDSALYLCASSLVTGGVNGYTFGSGTRLTVV.

The table lists this clonotype with many counts. The V and J genes are TRBV12-3 or TRBV12-4 and TRBJ2-5; D remains ambiguous. V lost 2 bases and J lost 4, with 8 bases in between. The CDR3 has 13 residues. CDR3: CASSLLSVETQYF. DNA of the CDR3: TGTGCCAGCAGTTTATTGTCTGTAGAGACCCAGTACTTC.

This chain uses TRBV9 with TRBJ2-2, with 12 bases aligning to TRBD1. Germline assignment: CDR1 SGDLS and CDR2 YYNGEE. This CDR3 is 16 amino acids long. The ends lost 4 bases at V and 6 bases at J; junction bases unmatched: 7. The CDR3 is CASSQGTGGAPGELFF. The CDR3 DNA is TGTGCCAGCAGCCAAGGGACAGGGGGCGCCCCCGGGGAGCTGTTTTTT. The variable domain in full, completed from reference TRBV9 and TRBJ2-2, reads DSGVTQTPKHLITATGQRVTLRCSPRSGDLSVYWYQQSLDQGLQFLIQYYNGEERAKGNILERFSAQQFPDLHSELNLSSLELGDSALYFCASSQGTGGAPGELFFGEGSRLTVL.

The J gene is TRBJ1-5, the V gene TRBV7-2; D ambiguous. The germline V and J ends were trimmed by 1 base and 8 bases, with 9 bases remaining between them. This CDR3 is 13 amino acids long. Germline V gives CDR1 SGHTA, CDR2 FQGNSA. The DNA for the CDR3 is TGTGCCAGCAGCTTAGAGCGCGCGGAGCCCCAGCATTTT. Its protein product is CASSLERAEPQHF.